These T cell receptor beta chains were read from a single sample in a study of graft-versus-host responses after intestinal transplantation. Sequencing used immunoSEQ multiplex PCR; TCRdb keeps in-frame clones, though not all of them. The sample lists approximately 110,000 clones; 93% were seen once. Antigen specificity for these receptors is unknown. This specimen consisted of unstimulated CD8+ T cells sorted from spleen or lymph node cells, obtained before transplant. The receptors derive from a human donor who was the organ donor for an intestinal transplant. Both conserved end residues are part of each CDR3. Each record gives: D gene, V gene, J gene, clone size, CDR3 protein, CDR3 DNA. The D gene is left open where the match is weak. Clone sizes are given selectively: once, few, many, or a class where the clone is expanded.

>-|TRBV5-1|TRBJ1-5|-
CASSFAQKDQPQHF
TGCGCCAGCAGCTTTGCGCAGAAGGACCAGCCCCAGCATTTT
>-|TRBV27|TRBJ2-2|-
CASSLANGELFF
TGTGCCAGCAGTTTAGCAAACGGGGAGCTGTTTTTT
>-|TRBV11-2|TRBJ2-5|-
CASSLVGETQYF
TGTGCCAGCAGCTTAGTGGGGGAGACCCAGTACTTC
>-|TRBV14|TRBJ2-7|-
CASSQTPGTVYEQYF
TGTGCCAGCAGCCAAACCCCAGGGACGGTATACGAGCAGTACTTC
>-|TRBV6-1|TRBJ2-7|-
CASSERGYPVSYEQYF
TGTGCCAGCAGTGAACGGGGGTACCCCGTCTCCTACGAGCAGTACTTC
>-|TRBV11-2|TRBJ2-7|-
CASSLGPIYEQYF
TGTGCCAGCAGCTTAGGGCCGATATACGAGCAGTACTTC
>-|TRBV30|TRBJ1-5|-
CAWSENSNQPQHF
TGTGCCTGGAGTGAGAATAGCAATCAGCCCCAGCATTTT
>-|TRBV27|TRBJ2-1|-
CASSLQGTYNEQFF
TGTGCCAGCAGTTTACAGGGGACCTACAATGAGCAGTTCTTC
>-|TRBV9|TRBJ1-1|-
CASSVEGRTEAFF
TGTGCCAGCAGCGTAGAGGGGAGGACTGAAGCTTTCTTT
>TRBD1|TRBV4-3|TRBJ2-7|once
CASSQQGQGTYEQYF
TGCGCCAGCAGCCAGCAGGGACAGGGAACCTACGAGCAGTACTTC
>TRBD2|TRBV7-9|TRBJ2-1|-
CASSVNYPGLAVPYNEQFF
TGTGCCAGCAGCGTTAATTACCCGGGACTAGCGGTTCCCTACAATGAGCAGTTCTTC
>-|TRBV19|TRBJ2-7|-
CASSIQGPSYEQYF
TGTGCCAGTAGTATCCAGGGACCCTCCTACGAGCAGTACTTC
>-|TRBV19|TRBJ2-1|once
CASSPGGPYNEQFF
TGTGCCAGTTCCCCCGGGGGCCCCTACAATGAGCAGTTCTTC
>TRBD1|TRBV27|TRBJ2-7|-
CASSGTGTVSYEQYF
TGTGCCAGCAGTGGTACCGGGACAGTCTCCTACGAGCAGTACTTC
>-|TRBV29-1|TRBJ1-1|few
CSVEAREFEAFF
TGCAGCGTTGAGGCCAGAGAGTTCGAAGCTTTCTTT
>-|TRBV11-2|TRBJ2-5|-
CASSLHAEETQYF
TGTGCCAGCAGCTTACATGCGGAAGAGACCCAGTACTTC
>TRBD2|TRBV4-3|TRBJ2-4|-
CASSQEPGGNIQYF
TGCGCCAGCAGCCAAGAGCCCGGGGGGAACATTCAGTACTTC
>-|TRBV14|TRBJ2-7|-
CASSQGPGPKYF
TGTGCCAGCAGCCAAGGACCGGGACCGAAGTACTTC
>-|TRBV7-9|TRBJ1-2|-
CASSAGPSYHLKGYTF
TGTGCCAGCAGCGCCGGGCCCAGCTATCACCTTAAAGGCTACACCTTC
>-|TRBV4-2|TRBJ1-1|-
CASSQDGWGGANTEAFF
TGTGCCAGCAGCCAAGACGGCTGGGGGGGGGCGAACACTGAAGCTTTCTTT
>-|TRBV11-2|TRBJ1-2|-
CASSSWTANYGYTF
TGTGCCAGCAGCTCTTGGACGGCTAACTATGGCTACACCTTC
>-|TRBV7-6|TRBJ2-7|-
CASSLAASSYEQYF
TGTGCCAGCAGCTTAGCTGCCAGTTCCTACGAGCAGTACTTC
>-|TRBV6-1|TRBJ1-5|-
CASRQGEPQHF
TGTGCCAGCAGACAGGGTGAGCCCCAGCATTTT
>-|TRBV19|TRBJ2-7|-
CASSVDSLGYEQYF
TGTGCCAGTAGTGTGGATAGTCTCGGTTACGAGCAGTACTTC
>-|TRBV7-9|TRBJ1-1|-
CASSLAGEAFF
TGTGCCAGCAGCTTAGCAGGTGAAGCTTTCTTT
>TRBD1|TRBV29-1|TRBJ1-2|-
CSVVDRNYGYTF
TGCAGCGTTGTGGACAGGAACTATGGCTACACCTTC
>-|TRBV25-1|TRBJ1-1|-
CASSSRPAGNTEAFF
TGTGCCAGCAGTTCCCGGCCTGCGGGGAACACTGAAGCTTTCTTT
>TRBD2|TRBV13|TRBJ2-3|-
CASSTGLAGYSTDTQYF
TGTGCCAGCAGCACAGGACTAGCGGGTTATAGCACAGATACGCAGTATTTT
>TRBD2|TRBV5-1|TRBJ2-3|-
CASSLVYGRPDTQYF
TGCGCCAGCAGCTTGGTCTACGGGAGGCCCGATACGCAGTATTTT
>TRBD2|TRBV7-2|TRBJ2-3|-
CASSLVHVGGRRNTQYF
TGTGCCAGCAGCTTAGTGCACGTGGGCGGGAGGCGCAATACGCAGTATTTT
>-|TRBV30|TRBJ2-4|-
CAWSVPRRRRTKNIQYF
TGTGCCTGGAGTGTACCCAGACGACGAAGGACCAAAAACATTCAGTACTTC
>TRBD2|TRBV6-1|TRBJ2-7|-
CASRLAGDYYEQYF
TGTGCCAGCAGACTAGCGGGGGATTATTACGAGCAGTACTTC
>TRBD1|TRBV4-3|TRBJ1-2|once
CASSQGQGANYGYTF
TGCGCCAGCAGCCAGGGACAGGGGGCAAACTATGGCTACACCTTC
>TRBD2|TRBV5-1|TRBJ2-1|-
CASSLRGLAEYNEQFF
TGCGCCAGCAGCCTCCGGGGACTAGCGGAATACAATGAGCAGTTCTTC
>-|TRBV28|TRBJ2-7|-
CASSLEAGHSYEQYF
TGTGCCAGCAGTTTAGAGGCAGGGCATAGCTACGAGCAGTACTTC
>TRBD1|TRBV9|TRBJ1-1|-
CASSVDSGGGEAFF
TGTGCCAGCAGCGTAGACTCAGGGGGCGGTGAAGCTTTCTTT
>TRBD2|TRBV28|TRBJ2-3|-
CASSSPPAGADTDTQYF
TGTGCCAGCAGTTCCCCTCCTGCGGGAGCGGACACAGATACGCAGTATTTT
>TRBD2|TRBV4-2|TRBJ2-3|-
CASSQDPGSGRDTQYF
TGTGCCAGCAGCCAAGATCCGGGTAGCGGGAGAGATACGCAGTATTTT
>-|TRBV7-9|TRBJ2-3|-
CASSLAADTQYF
TGTGCCAGCAGCTTAGCAGCAGATACGCAGTATTTT
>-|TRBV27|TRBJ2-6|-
CASSPSGQFSYSGANVLTF
TGTGCCAGCAGTCCTTCCGGACAGTTTTCGTACTCTGGGGCCAACGTCCTGACTTTC
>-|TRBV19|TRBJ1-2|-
CASLTRGGYTF
TGTGCCAGTTTGACCAGGGGAGGCTACACCTTC